The 22 T cell receptor beta chains below were found in one sample sequenced in a study of CD8 T cells in Susac syndrome. Reverse transcription used roughly 0.5 to 1 ug RNA and random hexamers. TCRdb processed the immunoSEQ multiplex PCR reads anew with MiXCR; each CDR3 protein has one entry. The sample contains 95,000 to 150,000 distinct CDR3 sequences, roughly 94% of which appear only once. Sequenced sample: CD4+ T cells from PBMCs. The receptors shown here come from a human donor in good health.

Only one count was recorded for this clonotype. The chain is built from TRBV7-9 and TRBJ2-3; perhaps TRBD2 as D (6 bases). The V gene's germline CDR1 is SEHNR and CDR2 FQNEAQ (reference sequence). Trimming shortened V by 5 bases and J by 1 base, and 16 bases separated the two germline ends. CDR3 size: 16 residues. The DNA for the CDR3 is TGTGCCAGCAGCCAACAGAGGGCTAGCGGCACAGATACGCAGTATTTT. Translated: CASSQQRASGTDTQYF.

This clonotype has just a few counts. V usage is TRBV30 and J usage is TRBJ1-5; tentatively, D is TRBD1 (6 bases). Germline V gene sequence: CDR1 GTSNPN, CDR2 SVGIG (reference sequence). CDR3 length: 14 amino acids. Between the trimmed V and J ends, which lost 0 bases and 3 bases, there was a span of 9 bases. CDR3 coding DNA: TGTGCCTGGAGTGTAGGGGGATACAATCAGCCCCAGCATTTT. This sequence encodes CAWSVGGYNQPQHF.

This sequence joins TRBV30 and TRBJ1-2, with D unresolved. CDR1 is GTSNPN, CDR2 SVGIG, per germline (reference sequence). V shed 2 bases and J shed 8 bases, with 24 bases lying between them. The CDR3 contains 16 residues. The DNA for the CDR3 is TGTGCCTGGAGTTCCTCCCCCCTTCGACGGGGTGGAGGCTACACCTTC. Its translation is CAWSSSPLRRGGGYTF.

The chain couples TRBV29-1 to TRBJ2-5, with D tentatively TRBD1 (6 bases). Deletions cut 5 bases from V and 2 bases from J, with 9 bases between. The CDR3 spans 12 residues. CDR1 is SQVTM and CDR2 is ANQGSEA in the germline V gene. In DNA, the CDR3 is TGCAGCGTTAGGGGGATACAAGAGACCCAGTACTTC. Translation: CSVRGIQETQYF.

This clonotype turned up a few times. V gene TRBV7-3 combines with J gene TRBJ2-6, with 10 bases that match TRBD1. Per the germline V gene, CDR1 is SGHTA and CDR2 is FQGTGA. The CDR3 is made up of 15 amino acids. Trimming removed 1 base from V and 10 bases from J; junction bases left unmatched: 4. DNA of the CDR3: TGTGCCAGCAGCTTAATCCGGGACAGGGGTAACGTCCTGACTTTC. Its translation: CASSLIRDRGNVLTF.

The chain joins TRBV7-9 to TRBJ1-1; D is uncertain. V gave up 2 bases and J gave up 1 base, with 8 bases separating them. This CDR3 region has 14 residues. The germline gives CDR1 SEHNR, CDR2 FQNEAQ (reference sequence). The CDR3 DNA sequence: TGTGCCAGCAGCTTAATCTTTTCGAACACTGAAGCTTTCTTT. Translation: CASSLIFSNTEAFF.

The rearrangement links TRBV7-6 to TRBJ2-7; D not certain. The V end was cut by 1 base, the J end by 6 bases, with 16 bases between. The V gene's germline CDR1 is SGHVS and CDR2 FNYEAQ. There are 15 residues in the CDR3. The CDR3 region is CASSLGQPAISEQYF. Written as DNA, the CDR3 is TGTGCCAGCAGCTTAGGTCAACCCGCGATCAGCGAGCAGTACTTC.

V usage is TRBV28 and J usage is TRBJ1-6, with D tentatively TRBD1 (6 bases). The CDR3 is made up of 15 amino acids. V was shortened by 5 bases and J by 5 bases, with 13 bases between the two germline ends. Germline V gene sequence: CDR1 MDHEN, CDR2 SYDVKM. The CDR3 loop is CASSAPDRDNSPLHF. For the CDR3, the DNA is TGTGCCAGCAGTGCCCCGGACAGAGATAATTCACCCCTCCACTTT.

The CDR3 region is CASSLRGVKGNQPQHF. CDR3 DNA sequence: TGTGCCAGCAGTTTAAGAGGGGTGAAGGGCAATCAGCCCCAGCATTTT. The rearrangement links TRBV12-3 or TRBV12-4 to TRBJ1-5; the D gene is possibly TRBD1 (5 bases). V dropped 2 bases and J dropped 2 bases, with 13 bases sitting between them. The CDR3 covers 16 residues.

The rearrangement links TRBV5-1 to TRBJ1-1; D gene unclear. V gave up 0 bases and J gave up 8 bases, with 14 bases separating them. This CDR3 is built from 14 residues. Germline V lookup: CDR1 SGHRS, CDR2 YFSETQ. The CDR3 DNA follows: TGCGCCAGCAGCTTGGGATCAGGTGAGGGCGAAGCTTTCTTT. It translates to CASSLGSGEGEAFF.

This chain uses TRBV4-3 with TRBJ2-2, with D maybe TRBD1 (5 bases). Germline values: CDR1 LGHNA, CDR2 YSLEER. CDR3 length: 15 residues. V dropped 1 base and J dropped 4 bases, with 10 bases sitting between them. The DNA for the CDR3 is TGCGCCAGCAGCCAAGTAGCAGGGCTCACCGGGGAGCTGTTTTTT. Translated, it gives CASSQVAGLTGELFF.

This sequence joins TRBV20-1 and TRBJ1-2, with D possibly matching TRBD1 (6 bases). This CDR3 comprises 13 residues. CDR1 is DFQATT, CDR2 SNEGSKA, per germline (reference sequence). The ends were cut back, 3 bases at V and 4 bases at J, with 12 bases in the middle. This CDR3 reads CSARGGLGYGYTF. The CDR3 DNA reads TGCAGTGCTAGGGGGGGGCTGGGCTATGGCTACACCTTC.

The chain has TRBV12-3 or TRBV12-4 and TRBJ2-5, with D possibly matching TRBD1 (5 bases). There are 13 residues in the CDR3. Trimming left V 6 bases short and J 4 bases short, with 12 bases between. The CDR3 region is CASRRQFLETQYF. The CDR3 bases are TGTGCCAGCAGACGACAGTTTTTAGAGACCCAGTACTTC.

V usage is TRBV6-2 or TRBV6-3 and J usage is TRBJ2-7; D is ambiguous. With 4 bases removed from V and 2 bases from J, the gap between germline ends came to 6 bases. This CDR3 comprises 12 residues. Germline V gene data show CDR1 as MNHEY and CDR2 as SVGEGT. The CDR3 sequence is CASSSGPYEQYF. The CDR3 DNA reads TGTGCCAGCAGTTCCGGACCCTACGAGCAGTACTTC.

This sequence joins TRBV2 and TRBJ2-7, with D possibly matching TRBD1 (6 bases). The V gene's germline CDR1 is SNHLY and CDR2 FYNNEI. This CDR3 has 13 amino acids. The germline V and J ends were trimmed by 5 bases and 3 bases, with 11 bases remaining between them. The CDR3 loop is CASSWDTRYEQYF. The DNA of the CDR3 is TGTGCCAGCAGTTGGGACACCCGCTACGAGCAGTACTTC. Together with reference TRBV2 and TRBJ2-7, the CDR3 gives the full variable domain: EPEVTQTPSHQVTQMGQEVILRCVPISNHLYFYWYRQILGQKVEFLVSFYNNEISEKSEIFDDQFSVERPDGSNFTLKIRSTKLEDSAMYFCASSWDTRYEQYFGPGTRLTVT.

This chain links TRBV7-8 with TRBJ2-1, with 8 bases fitting TRBD2. There are 18 residues in the CDR3. J lost 0 bases, V lost 2 bases, and 9 bases had no gene match. Germline CDR1 and CDR2: SGHVS and FQNEAQ. CDR3 bases: TGTGCCAGCAGCTTAATGTCTAGCGGGCCCAGCTCCTACAATGAGCAGTTCTTC. Protein sequence: CASSLMSSGPSSYNEQFF.

The chain links TRBV20-1 to TRBJ2-1; 8 bases agree with TRBD2. CDR3 length: 15 residues. Germline CDR1 reads DFQATT; CDR2 reads SNEGSKA (reference sequence). The ends lost 3 bases at V and 2 bases at J; junction bases unmatched: 6. CDR3 nucleotide sequence: TGCAGTGCTAGCGCAGCGGGAGACGCCTACAATGAGCAGTTCTTC. Its translation is CSASAAGDAYNEQFF.

The J gene is TRBJ1-6, the V gene TRBV2; D uncertain. The CDR3 sequence is 12 residues long. Germline loops: CDR1 SNHLY, CDR2 FYNNEI. V was shortened by 3 bases and J by 10 bases, with 7 bases between the two germline ends. The CDR3 DNA reads as TGTGCCAGCAGTGAGAACACATCACCCCTCCACTTT. It encodes CASSENTSPLHF.

The chain combines TRBV19 with TRBJ2-1, with TRBD1 matching over 7 bases. The CDR3 is made up of 15 amino acids. The germline V gene has CDR1 LNHDA and CDR2 SQIVND (reference sequence). The V and J ends lost 5 bases and 4 bases, in that order; junction bases with no gene match: 8. The CDR3 DNA reads TGTGCCAGTAGTTTCGGGCAGGGGGAGTACAATGAGCAGTTCTTC. Encoded protein: CASSFGQGEYNEQFF.

The chain recombines TRBV5-1 with TRBJ2-7, with D perhaps TRBD2 (6 bases). V lost 4 bases, J lost 0 bases, and 8 bases lay in between. This CDR3 comprises 13 residues. CDR1 is SGHRS, CDR2 YFSETQ, per germline. CDR3 loop: CASSTTSSYEQYF. For the CDR3, the DNA is TGCGCCAGCAGCACGACTAGCTCCTACGAGCAGTACTTC.

This chain uses TRBV29-1 with TRBJ1-2; D perhaps matches TRBD1 (5 bases). CDR1 SQVTM and CDR2 ANQGSEA come from the germline V gene. Trimming removed 2 bases from V and 2 bases from J, with 15 bases in between. The CDR3 consists of 15 residues. The CDR3 nucleotides read TGCAGCGTTGAAAGCAGGGCTGAAAGGAACTATGGCTACACCTTC. The encoded protein is CSVESRAERNYGYTF.

The chain is built from TRBV6-5 and TRBJ2-3; 11 bases fit TRBD2. CDR1 and CDR2 (germline): MNHEY, SVGAGI. The junction had 5 bases not matched to a gene; V was cut back by 1 base and J by 2 bases. The CDR3 runs 17 residues. CDR3 protein: CASSYLGTSGLTDTQYF. CDR3 DNA: TGTGCCAGCAGTTACTTAGGGACTAGCGGTCTCACAGATACGCAGTATTTT.